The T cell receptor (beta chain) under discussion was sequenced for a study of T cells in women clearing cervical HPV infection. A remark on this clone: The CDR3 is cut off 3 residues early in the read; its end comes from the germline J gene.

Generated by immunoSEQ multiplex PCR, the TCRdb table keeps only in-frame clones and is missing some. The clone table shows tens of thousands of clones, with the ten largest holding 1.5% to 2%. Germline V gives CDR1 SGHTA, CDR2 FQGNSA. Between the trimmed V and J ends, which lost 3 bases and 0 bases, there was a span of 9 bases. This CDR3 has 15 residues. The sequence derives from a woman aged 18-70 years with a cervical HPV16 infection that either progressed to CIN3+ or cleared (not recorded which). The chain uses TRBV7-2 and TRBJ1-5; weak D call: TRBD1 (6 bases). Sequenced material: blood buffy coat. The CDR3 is CASSFQGYSNQPQHF. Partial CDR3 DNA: TGTGCCAGCAGCTTCCAGGGGTATAGCAATCAGCCC.